This T cell receptor (beta chain) was obtained from a study of T-cell memory formation after mild COVID-19. At the level of the study: Clusters of TCRs were largely donor specific.

The CDR3 is 16 residues long. Trimming pared 2 bases from V and 6 bases from J, leaving 18 bases between. CDR1 SGHDT and CDR2 YYEEEE come from the germline V gene. TCRdb passed the 5' RACE reads through MiXCR, listing each CDR3 protein once. The sample lists 150,000 or so distinct CDR3 sequences; more than 9% were seen once. Only a few counts were recorded for this clonotype. The chain combines TRBV5-6 with TRBJ1-5; weak D call: TRBD1 (6 bases). Sequencing was carried out using PBMCs or a T cell subset sorted from them (not recorded which). This sequence was found in a man aged 18 to 29 who had mild COVID-19 (a few samples of this study predate the infection). Cell type and time point are not known. The CDR3 nucleotides are TGTGCCAGCAGCTTAAGGGCCAGGGGAGAGAGTCAGCCCCAGCATTTT. Amino acids: CASSLRARGESQPQHF.